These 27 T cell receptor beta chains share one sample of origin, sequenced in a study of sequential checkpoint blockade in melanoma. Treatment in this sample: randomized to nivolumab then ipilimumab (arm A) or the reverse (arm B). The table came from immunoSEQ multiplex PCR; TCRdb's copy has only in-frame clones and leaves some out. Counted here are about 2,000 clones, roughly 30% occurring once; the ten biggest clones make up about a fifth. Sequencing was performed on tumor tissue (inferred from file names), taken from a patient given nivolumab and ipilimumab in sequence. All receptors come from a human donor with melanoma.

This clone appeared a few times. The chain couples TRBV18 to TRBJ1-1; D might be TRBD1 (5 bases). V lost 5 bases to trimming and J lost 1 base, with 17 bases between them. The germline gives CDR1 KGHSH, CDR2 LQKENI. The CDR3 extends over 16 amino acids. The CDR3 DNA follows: TGTGCCAGCTCAACCGGAGGACATGGTGAGAACACTGAAGCTTTCTTT. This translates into CASSTGGHGENTEAFF.

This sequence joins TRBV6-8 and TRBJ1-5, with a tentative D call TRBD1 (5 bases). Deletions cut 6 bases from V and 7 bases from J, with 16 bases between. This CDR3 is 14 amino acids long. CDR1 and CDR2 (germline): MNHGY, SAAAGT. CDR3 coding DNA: TGTGCCAGCAGACTGACGCAGGGCGGGCAGCCCCAGCATTTT. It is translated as CASRLTQGGQPQHF.

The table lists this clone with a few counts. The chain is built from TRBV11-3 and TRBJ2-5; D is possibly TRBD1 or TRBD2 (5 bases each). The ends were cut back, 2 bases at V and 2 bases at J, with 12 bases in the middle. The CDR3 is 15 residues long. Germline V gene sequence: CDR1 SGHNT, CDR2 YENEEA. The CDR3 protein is CASSLQGGRQETQYF. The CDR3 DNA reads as TGTGCCAGCAGCTTACAGGGCGGGCGGCAAGAGACCCAGTACTTC.

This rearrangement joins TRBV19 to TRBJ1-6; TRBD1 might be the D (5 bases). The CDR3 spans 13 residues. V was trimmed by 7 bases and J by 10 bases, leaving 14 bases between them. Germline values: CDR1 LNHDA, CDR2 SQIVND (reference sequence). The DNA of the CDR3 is TGTGCCAGTACACCGGGACTGGCATCACCCCTCCACTTT. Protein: CASTPGLASPLHF. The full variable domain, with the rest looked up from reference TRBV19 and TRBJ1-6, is DGGITQSPKYLFRKEGQNVTLSCEQNLNHDAMYWYRQDPGQGLRLIYYSQIVNDFQKGDIAEGYSVSREKKESFPLTVTSAQKNPTAFYLCASTPGLASPLHFGNGTRLTVT.

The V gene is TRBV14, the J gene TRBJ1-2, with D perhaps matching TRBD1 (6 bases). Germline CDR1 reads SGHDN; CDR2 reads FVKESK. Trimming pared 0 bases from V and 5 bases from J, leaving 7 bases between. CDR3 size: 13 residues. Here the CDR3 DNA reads TGTGCCAGCAGCCAAGAGCAGGGGTATGGCTACACCTTC. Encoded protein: CASSQEQGYGYTF.

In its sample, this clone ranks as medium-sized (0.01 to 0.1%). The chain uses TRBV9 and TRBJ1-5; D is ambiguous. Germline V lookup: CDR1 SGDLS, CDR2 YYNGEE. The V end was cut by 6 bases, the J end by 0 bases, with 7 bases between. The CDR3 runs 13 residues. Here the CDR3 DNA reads TGTGCCAGCATGATTTATAGCAATCAGCCCCAGCATTTT. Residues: CASMIYSNQPQHF.

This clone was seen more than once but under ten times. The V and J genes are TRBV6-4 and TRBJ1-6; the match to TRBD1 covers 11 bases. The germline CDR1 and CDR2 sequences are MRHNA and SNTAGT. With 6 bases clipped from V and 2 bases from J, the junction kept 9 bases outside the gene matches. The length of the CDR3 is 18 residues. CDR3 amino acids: CASSYIPGQGAYNSPLHF. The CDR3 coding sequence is TGTGCCAGCAGCTATATCCCGGGACAGGGGGCCTATAATTCACCCCTCCACTTT.

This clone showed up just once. The CDR3 is CASSRGSNSEQYF. In nucleotides, the CDR3 is TGTGCCAGCTCACGGGGTAGCAACTCCGAGCAGTACTTC. The chain carries TRBV18 and TRBJ2-7; no clear D. Germline V gene data show CDR1 as KGHSH and CDR2 as LQKENI. The CDR3 extends over 13 amino acids. V lost 4 bases, J lost 6 bases, and 13 bases lay in between. The full variable domain, in which reference TRBV18 and TRBJ2-7 provide the parts outside the CDR3, is NAGVMQNPRHLVRRRGQEARLRCSPMKGHSHVYWYRQLPEEGLKFMVYLQKENIIDESGMPKERFSAEFPKEGPSILRIQQVVRGDSAAYFCASSRGSNSEQYFGPGTRLTVT.

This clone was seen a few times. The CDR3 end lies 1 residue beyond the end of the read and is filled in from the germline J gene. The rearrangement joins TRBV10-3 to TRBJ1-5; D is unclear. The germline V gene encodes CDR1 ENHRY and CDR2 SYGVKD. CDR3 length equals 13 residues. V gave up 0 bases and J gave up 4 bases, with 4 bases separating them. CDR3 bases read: TGTGCCATCAGTGAGTCAGAGAATCAGCCCCAGCAT. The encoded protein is CAISESENQPQH. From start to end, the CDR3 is CAISESENQPQHF.

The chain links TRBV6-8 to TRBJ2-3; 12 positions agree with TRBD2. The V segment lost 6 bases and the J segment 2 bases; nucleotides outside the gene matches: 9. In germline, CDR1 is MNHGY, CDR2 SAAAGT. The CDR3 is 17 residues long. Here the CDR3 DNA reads TGTGCCAGCAGCCCTAACCTAGCGGGGGGGGTCACAGATACGCAGTATTTT. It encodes CASSPNLAGGVTDTQYF.

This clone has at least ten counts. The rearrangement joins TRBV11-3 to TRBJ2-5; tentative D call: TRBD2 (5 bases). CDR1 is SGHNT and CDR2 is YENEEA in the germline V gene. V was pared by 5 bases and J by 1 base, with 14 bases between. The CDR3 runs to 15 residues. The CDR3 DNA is TGTGCCAGCAGCCCCTGGACTGACTCCCAAGAGACCCAGTACTTC. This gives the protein CASSPWTDSQETQYF. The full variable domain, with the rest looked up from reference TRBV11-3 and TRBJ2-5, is EAGVVQSPRYKIIEKKQPVAFWCNPISGHNTLYWYLQNLGQGPELLIRYENEEAVDDSQLPKDRFSAERLKGVDSTLKIQPAELGDSAVYLCASSPWTDSQETQYFGPGTRLLVL.

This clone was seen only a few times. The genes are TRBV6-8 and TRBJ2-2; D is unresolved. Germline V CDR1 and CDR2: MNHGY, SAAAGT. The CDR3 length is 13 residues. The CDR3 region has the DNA TGTGGCACGCCCTTCTACCCAACCGGGGAGCTGTTTTTT. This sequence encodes CGTPFYPTGELFF.

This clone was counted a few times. The CDR3 coding sequence is TGTGCCAGCAGGATGGACCCGAGCTCTGGAAACACCATATATTTT. Amino acid sequence: CASRMDPSSGNTIYF. The chain uses TRBV6-8 and TRBJ1-3; D gene unclear. V lost 6 bases and J 0 bases, leaving 12 bases between the germline ends. The CDR3 loop spans 15 amino acids. CDR1 and CDR2 (germline): MNHGY, SAAAGT.

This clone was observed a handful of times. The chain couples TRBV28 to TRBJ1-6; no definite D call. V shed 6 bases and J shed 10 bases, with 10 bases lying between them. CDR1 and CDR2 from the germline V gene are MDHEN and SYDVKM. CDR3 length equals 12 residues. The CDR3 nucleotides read TGTGCCAGCAGGGACCCAGGCTCACCCCTCCACTTT. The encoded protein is CASRDPGSPLHF.

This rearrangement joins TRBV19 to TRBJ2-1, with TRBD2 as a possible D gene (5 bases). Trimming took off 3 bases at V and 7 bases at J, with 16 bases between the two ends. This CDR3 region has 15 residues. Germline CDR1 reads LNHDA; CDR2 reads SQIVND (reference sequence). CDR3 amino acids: CASSMDPGRRNEQFF. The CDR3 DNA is TGTGCCAGTAGTATGGATCCGGGAAGGAGAAATGAGCAGTTCTTC. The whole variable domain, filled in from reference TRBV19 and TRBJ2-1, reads DGGITQSPKYLFRKEGQNVTLSCEQNLNHDAMYWYRQDPGQGLRLIYYSQIVNDFQKGDIAEGYSVSREKKESFPLTVTSAQKNPTAFYLCASSMDPGRRNEQFFGPGTRLTVL.

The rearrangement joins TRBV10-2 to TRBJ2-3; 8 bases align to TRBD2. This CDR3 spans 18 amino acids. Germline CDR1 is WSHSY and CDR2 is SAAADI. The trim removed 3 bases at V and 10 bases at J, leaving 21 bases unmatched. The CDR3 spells CASSDSVGGGPPGIPQYF. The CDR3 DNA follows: TGCGCCAGCAGTGATAGTGTCGGCGGGGGGCCGCCTGGGATACCGCAGTATTTT.

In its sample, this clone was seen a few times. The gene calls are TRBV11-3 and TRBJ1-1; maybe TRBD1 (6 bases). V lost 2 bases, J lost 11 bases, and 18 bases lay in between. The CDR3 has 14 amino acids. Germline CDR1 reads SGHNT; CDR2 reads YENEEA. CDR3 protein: CASSLPGGPSLAFF. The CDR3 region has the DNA TGTGCCAGCAGCTTACCTGGGGGGCCGAGTTTGGCTTTCTTT.

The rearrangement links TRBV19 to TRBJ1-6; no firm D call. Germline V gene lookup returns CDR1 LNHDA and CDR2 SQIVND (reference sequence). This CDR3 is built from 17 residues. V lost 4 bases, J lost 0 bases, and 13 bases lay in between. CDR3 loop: CASSTERISSYNSPLHF. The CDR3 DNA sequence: TGTGCCAGTAGTACCGAACGAATCAGCTCCTATAATTCACCCCTCCACTTT.

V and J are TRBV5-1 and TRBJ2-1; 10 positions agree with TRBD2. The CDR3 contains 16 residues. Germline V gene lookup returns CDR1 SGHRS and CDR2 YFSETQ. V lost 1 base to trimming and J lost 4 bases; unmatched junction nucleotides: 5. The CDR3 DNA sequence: TGCGCCAGCAGCTTGCGTACTAGCGGGGTATACAATGAGCAGTTCTTC. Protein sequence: CASSLRTSGVYNEQFF.

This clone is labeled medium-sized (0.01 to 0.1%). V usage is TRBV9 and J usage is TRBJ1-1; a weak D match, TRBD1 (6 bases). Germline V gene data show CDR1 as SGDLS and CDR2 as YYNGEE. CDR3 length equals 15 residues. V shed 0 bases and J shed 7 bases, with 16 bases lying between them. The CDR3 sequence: CASSVGGGGQGEAFF. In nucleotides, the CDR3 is TGTGCCAGCAGCGTAGGTGGCGGGGGGCAGGGTGAAGCTTTCTTT.

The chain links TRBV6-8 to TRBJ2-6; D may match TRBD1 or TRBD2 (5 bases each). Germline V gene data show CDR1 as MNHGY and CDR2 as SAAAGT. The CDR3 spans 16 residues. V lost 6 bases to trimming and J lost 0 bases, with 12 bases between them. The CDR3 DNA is TGTGCCAGCAGCCGGGGCGACTACTCTGGGGCCAACGTCCTGACTTTC. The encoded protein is CASSRGDYSGANVLTF.

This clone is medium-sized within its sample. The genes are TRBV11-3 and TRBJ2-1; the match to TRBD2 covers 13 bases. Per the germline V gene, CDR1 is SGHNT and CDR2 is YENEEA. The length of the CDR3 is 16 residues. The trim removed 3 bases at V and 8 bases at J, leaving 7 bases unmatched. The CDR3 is CASSFEGLAGSDEQFF. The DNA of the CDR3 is TGTGCCAGCAGCTTCGAGGGACTAGCGGGGTCCGATGAGCAGTTCTTC.

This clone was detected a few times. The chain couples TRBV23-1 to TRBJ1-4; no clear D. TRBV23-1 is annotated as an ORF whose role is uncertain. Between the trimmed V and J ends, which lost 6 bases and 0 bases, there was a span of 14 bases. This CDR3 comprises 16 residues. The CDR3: CASSQDLAATNEKLFF. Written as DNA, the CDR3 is TGCGCCAGCAGCCAAGATCTCGCCGCAACTAATGAAAAACTGTTTTTT.

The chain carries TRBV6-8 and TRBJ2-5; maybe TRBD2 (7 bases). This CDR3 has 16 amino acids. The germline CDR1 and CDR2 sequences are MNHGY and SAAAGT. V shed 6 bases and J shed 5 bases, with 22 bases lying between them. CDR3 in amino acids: CASSLRRGGRMETQYF. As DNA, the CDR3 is TGTGCCAGCAGCCTACGAAGGGGGGGTAGGATGGAGACCCAGTACTTC.

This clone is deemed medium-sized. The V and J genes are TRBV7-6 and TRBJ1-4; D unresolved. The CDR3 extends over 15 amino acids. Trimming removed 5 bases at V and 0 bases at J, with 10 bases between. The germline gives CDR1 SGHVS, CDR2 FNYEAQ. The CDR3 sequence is CASSQVRATNEKLFF. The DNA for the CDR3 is TGTGCCAGCAGCCAAGTTCGAGCAACTAATGAAAAACTGTTTTTT.

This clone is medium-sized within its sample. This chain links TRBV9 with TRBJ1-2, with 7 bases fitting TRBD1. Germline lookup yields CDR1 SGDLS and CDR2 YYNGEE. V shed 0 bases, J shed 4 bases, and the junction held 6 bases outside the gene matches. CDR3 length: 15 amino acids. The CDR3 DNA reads TGTGCCAGCAGCGTAGCTGGGACAGACCTCTATGGCTACACCTTC. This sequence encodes CASSVAGTDLYGYTF. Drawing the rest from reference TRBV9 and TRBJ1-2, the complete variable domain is DSGVTQTPKHLITATGQRVTLRCSPRSGDLSVYWYQQSLDQGLQFLIQYYNGEERAKGNILERFSAQQFPDLHSELNLSSLELGDSALYFCASSVAGTDLYGYTFGSGTRLTVV.

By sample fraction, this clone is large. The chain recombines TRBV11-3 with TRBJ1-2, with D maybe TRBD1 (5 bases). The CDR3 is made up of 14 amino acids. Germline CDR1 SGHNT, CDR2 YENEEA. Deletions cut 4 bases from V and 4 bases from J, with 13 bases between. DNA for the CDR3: TGTGCCAGCAGCTCCCAATACAGGATCTATGGCTACACCTTC. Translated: CASSSQYRIYGYTF.